This TCR beta chain was sequenced during a study of T cells in Graves' hyperthyroidism and ophthalmopathy. Overall study findings and caveats: Blood also contained most expanded thyroid clonotypes above 0.001. With a median lead of 6.5 months before onset, the model predicted ophthalmopathy.

Amplification targeted TCR beta CDR3 regions from RNA transcripts. HTBI primers were the set used in a first-round RT-PCR of the TCR CDR3. From the multiplex PCR reads, TCRdb called clonotypes with MiXCR, one entry per CDR3 protein. There are roughly 580,000 distinct CDR3 sequences in the sample; about 45% occur only once, and nearly 8.5% lies in the top ten. Subjects aged 18 to 65 presented with newly diagnosed hyperthyroidism of less than 2 months' duration. Based on clinical symptoms, serum thyroxine and TRAb, thyroid ultrasound and orbital computed tomography, diagnoses were reached. Germline CDR1 is SNHLY and CDR2 is FYNNEI. The CDR3 is 16 residues long. A remark on this clonotype: The antigen is undetermined. One junction end does not reproduce the germline sequence, and a read error may be involved.

The genes are TRBV2 and TRBJ1-1, with D perhaps matching TRBD1 (5 bases). This sequence was found in a young woman with Graves' hyperthyroidism. Sequences were obtained from peripheral blood or thyroid tissue (not recorded which). The CDR3 bases are TGTGCCAGCAGTGCGGACACGGCCAGACTGAACACTGAAGCCTTCTTT. It yields the protein CASSADTARLNTEAFF. The full variable domain, completed using reference TRBV2 and TRBJ1-1, is EPEVTQTPSHQVTQMGQEVILRCVPISNHLYFYWYRQILGQKVEFLVSFYNNEISEKSEIFDDQFSVERPDGSNFTLKIRSTKLEDSAMYFCASSADTARLNTEAFFGQGTRLTVV.